A single sample is the source of the 23 T cell receptor beta chains below, sequenced in a study of T-cell reconstitution after alpha-beta-depleted transplantation in children (dated by TCRdb to the mid-2010s). The library relied on PCR. Reads for this sample came from an Illumina HiSeq 2500. TCR libraries were prepared with molecular barcoding, using unique molecular identifiers to normalize TCRbeta repertoire quantification. In TCRdb, the public reads were trimmed at Q25 with fastp and aligned with MiXCR, with productive beta chains retained. Rows are combined by CDR3 protein, so each entry shows the most common genes and DNA. This sample comprises about 400,000 distinct CDR3 sequences, approximately 20% of them detected only once. The top ten constitute less than 4.5% of the sample. Material: PBMCs from the stem cell graft donor, obtained from the stem cell graft. The receptor source for this set is a human donor who donated a stem cell graft to a child with acute myeloid leukemia.

This chain uses TRBV6-1 with TRBJ2-1, with D tentatively TRBD2 (5 bases). The V gene's germline CDR1 is MNHNS and CDR2 SASEGT. The CDR3 runs 14 residues. The V end was cut by 6 bases, the J end by 1 base, with 10 bases between. CDR3 sequence: CASRQADSYNEQFF. In DNA, the CDR3 is TGTGCCAGCAGGCAAGCGGATTCCTACAATGAGCAGTTCTTC.

This clonotype came up a few times. The chain recombines TRBV4-2 with TRBJ1-2; 9 bases align to TRBD1. The germline V gene encodes CDR1 LGHNA and CDR2 YNFKEQ. CDR3 size: 16 residues. Trimming took 0 bases from V and 5 from J; bases not matched to a gene: 7. DNA for the CDR3: TGTGCCAGCAGCCAAGATGGACAGGGGTCGACTTATGGCTACACCTTC. Protein: CASSQDGQGSTYGYTF.

In its sample, this clonotype was seen many times. V usage is TRBV12-3 or TRBV12-4 and J usage is TRBJ2-7; tentative D call: TRBD2 (6 bases). The V end was cut by 9 bases, the J end by 4 bases, with 10 bases between. The CDR3 totals 11 residues. This CDR3 reads CASTAGYEQYF. The DNA for the CDR3 is TGTGCCAGTACCGCGGGATACGAGCAGTACTTC.

Only a few counts were recorded for this clonotype. The rearrangement links TRBV20-1 to TRBJ2-2, with TRBD1 as a possible D gene (7 bases). The CDR3 covers 17 residues. Deletions cut 2 bases from V and 6 bases from J, with 22 bases between. Germline lookup yields CDR1 DFQATT and CDR2 SNEGSKA (reference sequence). Here the CDR3 DNA reads TGCAGTGCTAGAAGGATCAGGGGGGATCTGTTCTCCGGGGAGCTGTTTTTT. Encoded protein: CSARRIRGDLFSGELFF.

V usage is TRBV24-1 and J usage is TRBJ2-3; 8 positions match TRBD1. With 1 base clipped from V and 1 base from J, the junction kept 3 bases outside the gene matches. CDR3 length: 16 amino acids. The germline V gene encodes CDR1 KGHDR and CDR2 SFDVKD. The CDR3 coding sequence is TGTGCCACCAGTGATTTCCCGGGACAGGGCACAGATACGCAGTATTTT. As protein: CATSDFPGQGTDTQYF.

CDR3 region: CASLAEYNEQFF. DNA of the CDR3: TGTGCCAGCCTAGCGGAATACAATGAGCAGTTCTTC. The gene calls are TRBV11-1 and TRBJ2-1; 7 bases map to TRBD2. Germline CDR1 is SGHAT and CDR2 is FQDESV (reference sequence). The length of the CDR3 is 12 residues. Trimming cost V 8 bases and J 4 bases; bases outside gene matches: 2.

V usage is TRBV12-3 or TRBV12-4 and J usage is TRBJ2-2, with TRBD2 as a possible D gene (5 bases). V dropped 6 bases and J dropped 6 bases, with 11 bases sitting between them. The CDR3 is 13 amino acids. CDR3 in amino acids: CASRPRVSGELFF. Written as DNA, the CDR3 is TGTGCCAGCAGGCCGAGGGTGTCCGGGGAGCTGTTTTTT.

V gene TRBV12-3 or TRBV12-4 combines with J gene TRBJ2-7; possibly TRBD1 or TRBD2 for D (5 bases each). Trimming left V 10 bases short and J 2 bases short, with 12 bases between. The CDR3 length is 12 residues. The CDR3 here is CATGTKPYEQYF. The CDR3 nucleotides are TGTGCCACCGGGACCAAACCCTACGAGCAGTACTTC.

A few counts support this clonotype. The genes are TRBV7-9 and TRBJ2-3; 9 bases fit TRBD1. Germline values: CDR1 SEHNR, CDR2 FQNEAQ (reference sequence). Germline trimming cut 5 bases from V and 2 bases from J; bases unmatched to any gene: 8. This CDR3 has 16 residues. The CDR3 bases are TGTGCCAGCAGCCGACGGGGACAGGGCCTCACAGATACGCAGTATTTT. As protein: CASSRRGQGLTDTQYF.

This clonotype was seen only a few times. CDR3 nucleotides: TGTGCCAGCAGCTTAACCGAGGGCACAGATACGCAGTATTTT. Protein product: CASSLTEGTDTQYF. The gene calls are TRBV7-9 and TRBJ2-3, with unresolved D. The length of the CDR3 is 14 residues. The germline V gene has CDR1 SEHNR and CDR2 FQNEAQ (reference sequence). Trimming cost V 2 bases and J 1 base, with 7 bases left between them.

This clonotype was counted between two and nine times. The V gene is TRBV7-9, the J gene TRBJ2-5; tentatively, D is TRBD1 (7 bases). V was shortened by 1 base and J by 4 bases, with 16 bases between the two germline ends. Per the germline V gene, CDR1 is SEHNR and CDR2 is FQNEAQ (reference sequence). The CDR3 covers 16 residues. The CDR3 sequence is CASSLEGGGKAETQYF. The CDR3 region has the DNA TGTGCCAGCAGCTTAGAAGGAGGGGGCAAAGCAGAGACCCAGTACTTC.

This clonotype came up a few times. The V and J genes are TRBV27 and TRBJ1-6; TRBD1 aligns across 12 bases. Germline values: CDR1 MNHEY, CDR2 SMNVEV (reference sequence). This CDR3 is 15 amino acids long. The V and J ends lost 0 bases and 9 bases, in that order; junction bases with no gene match: 0. The CDR3 sequence: CASSLSGQGASPLHF. CDR3 DNA sequence: TGTGCCAGCAGTTTATCGGGACAGGGGGCTTCACCCCTCCACTTT.

Only a few counts were recorded for this clonotype. V usage is TRBV20-1 and J usage is TRBJ1-5; a weak D match, TRBD1 (5 bases). The V end was cut by 6 bases, the J end by 0 bases, with 9 bases between. Germline CDR1 reads DFQATT; CDR2 reads SNEGSKA (reference sequence). The CDR3 consists of 13 residues. For the CDR3, the DNA is TGCAGTGCGGGGACGATTAGCAATCAGCCCCAGCATTTT. Its protein is CSAGTISNQPQHF.

This clonotype was seen a few times. The gene calls are TRBV20-1 and TRBJ2-7; D may be TRBD2 (6 bases). CDR3 size: 14 residues. V lost 6 bases to trimming and J lost 2 bases, with 17 bases between them. The V gene's germline CDR1 is DFQATT and CDR2 SNEGSKA (reference sequence). The CDR3, as DNA: TGCAGTGCCCCACGGGGGAGGAATGCCTACGAGCAGTACTTC. Its protein product is CSAPRGRNAYEQYF.

This clonotype was counted a few times. The genes are TRBV3-1 and TRBJ2-7; 10 bases map to TRBD1. With V trimmed by 0 bases and J by 4 bases, 3 bases remained unmatched. This CDR3 comprises 15 residues. Germline V gene data show CDR1 as LGHDT and CDR2 as YNNKEL (reference sequence). The CDR3 sequence is CASSQEGQGTYEQYF. DNA of the CDR3: TGTGCCAGCAGCCAAGAGGGACAGGGGACGTACGAGCAGTACTTC.

This clonotype was counted many times. The chain joins TRBV20-1 to TRBJ2-1, with TRBD2 matching 11 bases. With 4 bases clipped from V and 3 bases from J, the junction kept 17 bases outside the gene matches. Germline V gene sequence: CDR1 DFQATT, CDR2 SNEGSKA (reference sequence). The CDR3 has 19 residues. CDR3 DNA sequence: TGCAGTGCTACCCCCACTAGCGGGAGAGGCCAAAACGTCTACAATGAGCAGTTCTTC. It yields the protein CSATPTSGRGQNVYNEQFF.

This clonotype has just a few counts. The chain carries TRBV5-1 and TRBJ2-7; 8 bases match TRBD2. Germline trimming cut 1 base from V and 6 bases from J; bases unmatched to any gene: 9. CDR1 SGHRS and CDR2 YFSETQ come from the germline V gene. The CDR3 has 15 residues. Here the CDR3 DNA reads TGCGCCAGCAGCTTGTTTCTAGCGGGTTCCGGCGAGCAGTACTTC. It is translated as CASSLFLAGSGEQYF.

This clonotype occurred a few times. V is TRBV12-3 or TRBV12-4 and J is TRBJ2-2, with 7 bases lining up with TRBD1. The CDR3 sequence is 16 residues long. Unmatched junction bases numbered 4, after V lost 2 bases and J lost 1 base. CDR3 region: CASSLSGTENTGELFF. Here the CDR3 DNA reads TGTGCCAGCAGTTTATCGGGGACAGAGAACACCGGGGAGCTGTTTTTT.

The V gene is TRBV30, the J gene TRBJ2-7; 12 bases are a match to TRBD2. Germline loops: CDR1 GTSNPN, CDR2 SVGIG (reference sequence). Losses at the gene ends were 4 bases for V and 2 bases for J; bases not matched to a gene: 6. The CDR3 covers 15 residues. The CDR3, as DNA: TGTGCCTGGACCCCCACTAGCGGGAGGCCCTACGAGCAGTACTTC. It specifies CAWTPTSGRPYEQYF.

In this sample, this clonotype turned up many times. V and J are TRBV20-1 and TRBJ2-7, with 9 nucleotides matching TRBD2. V was pared by 5 bases and J by 7 bases, with 12 bases of the junction left unmatched. Germline values: CDR1 DFQATT, CDR2 SNEGSKA (reference sequence). The CDR3 consists of 14 residues. The CDR3 nucleotides read TGCAGTGCTTGGACTAGCGAAGCACGGGGGGAGCAGTACTTC. It codes for CSAWTSEARGEQYF.

As concerns this clonotype: A much more abundant neighbour one base away suggests this may be a read error. This chain links TRBV12-3 or TRBV12-4 with TRBJ2-1; D is perhaps TRBD2 (5 bases). This CDR3 contains 12 residues. V dropped 2 bases and J dropped 8 bases, with 7 bases sitting between them. This chain's CDR3 is CASSLMGDEQFF. CDR3 DNA sequence: TGTGCCAGCAGTTTAATGGGAGATGAGCAGTTCTTC.

The gene calls are TRBV7-9 and TRBJ1-4, with 11 bases aligning to TRBD1. The CDR3 consists of 16 residues. The V segment lost 5 bases and the J segment 4 bases; nucleotides outside the gene matches: 6. CDR1 is SEHNR, CDR2 FQNEAQ, per germline (reference sequence). The CDR3 coding sequence is TGTGCCAGCAGCCGCGGACAGGGGGCGAATAATGAAAAACTGTTTTTT. Translating gives CASSRGQGANNEKLFF.

Many counts were recorded for this clonotype. V and J are TRBV20-1 and TRBJ2-2; the D gene is possibly TRBD2 (6 bases). Germline V lookup: CDR1 DFQATT, CDR2 SNEGSKA (reference sequence). CDR3 length: 14 residues. Trimming took 6 bases from V and 6 from J, leaving 17 bases between them. The CDR3 DNA reads as TGCAGTGCCCACGGTTGGGACTCCGCCGGGGAGCTGTTTTTT. This sequence encodes CSAHGWDSAGELFF.